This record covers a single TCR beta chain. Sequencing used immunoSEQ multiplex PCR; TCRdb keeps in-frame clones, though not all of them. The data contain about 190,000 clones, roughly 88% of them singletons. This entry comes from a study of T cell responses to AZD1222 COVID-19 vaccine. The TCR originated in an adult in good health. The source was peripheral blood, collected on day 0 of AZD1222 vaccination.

This chain's CDR3 is CASSPTGLGSYEQYF. The DNA of the CDR3 is TGTGCCAGCAGCCCCACAGGGTTAGGGTCCTACGAGCAGTACTTC. The chain uses TRBV6-5 and TRBJ2-7; a possible D gene is TRBD1 (6 bases). Trimming shortened V by 6 bases and J by 1 base, and 16 bases separated the two germline ends. This CDR3 region has 15 residues. The V gene's germline CDR1 is MNHEY and CDR2 SVGAGI.